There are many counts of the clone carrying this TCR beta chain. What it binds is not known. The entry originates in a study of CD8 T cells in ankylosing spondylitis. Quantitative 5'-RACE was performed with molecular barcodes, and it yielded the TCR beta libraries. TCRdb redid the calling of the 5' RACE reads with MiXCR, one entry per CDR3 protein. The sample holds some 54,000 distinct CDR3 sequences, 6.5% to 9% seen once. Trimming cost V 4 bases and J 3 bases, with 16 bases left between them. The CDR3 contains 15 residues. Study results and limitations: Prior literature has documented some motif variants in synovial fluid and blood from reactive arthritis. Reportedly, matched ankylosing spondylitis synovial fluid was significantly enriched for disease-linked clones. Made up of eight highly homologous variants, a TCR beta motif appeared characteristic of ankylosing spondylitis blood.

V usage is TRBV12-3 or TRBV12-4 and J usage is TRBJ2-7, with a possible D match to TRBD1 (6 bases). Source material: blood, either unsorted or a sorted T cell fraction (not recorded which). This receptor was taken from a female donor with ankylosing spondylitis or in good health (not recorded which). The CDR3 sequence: CASSYGTGTSYEQYF. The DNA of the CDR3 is TGTGCCAGCAGTTATGGGACCGGGACAAGCTACGAGCAGTACTTC.